The next 2 T cell receptor beta chains were all read from a single sample in a study of post-analysis software for immune sequencing data. Overall study results and limits: Patients used several TRBV segments, including TRBV5-6, TRBV5-1 and TRBV20-1, more often than controls.

The antigens of these receptors remain unknown. Unique molecular identifiers had been added to the TCR beta cDNA libraries. TCRdb processed the PCR reads anew with MiXCR; each CDR3 protein has one entry. The table records 650,000 to 850,000 distinct CDR3 sequences, under 60% of them present only once. The sequenced sample consisted of blood. Receptor source: a girl under 18 with multiple sclerosis.

This clonotype was seen only a few times. The rearrangement uses TRBV27 and TRBJ2-7, with D perhaps being TRBD1 or TRBD2 (5 bases each). Germline lookup yields CDR1 MNHEY and CDR2 SMNVEV (reference sequence). Deletions cut 3 bases from V and 3 bases from J, with 12 bases between. This CDR3 has 14 amino acids. CDR3 DNA sequence: TGTGCCAGCAGTTTTGGCGTGAGGGGCTACGAGCAGTACTTC. Its protein product is CASSFGVRGYEQYF.

The chain combines TRBV29-1 with TRBJ1-1; 9 bases agree with TRBD1. V trimming: 8 bases; J trimming: 1 base; junction bases outside the gene matches: 5. Germline values: CDR1 SQVTM, CDR2 ANQGSEA. CDR3 length equals 13 residues. As DNA, the CDR3 is TGCAGCTTCCTGACAGGGGGGAACACTGAAGCTTTCTTT. This codes for CSFLTGGNTEAFF.